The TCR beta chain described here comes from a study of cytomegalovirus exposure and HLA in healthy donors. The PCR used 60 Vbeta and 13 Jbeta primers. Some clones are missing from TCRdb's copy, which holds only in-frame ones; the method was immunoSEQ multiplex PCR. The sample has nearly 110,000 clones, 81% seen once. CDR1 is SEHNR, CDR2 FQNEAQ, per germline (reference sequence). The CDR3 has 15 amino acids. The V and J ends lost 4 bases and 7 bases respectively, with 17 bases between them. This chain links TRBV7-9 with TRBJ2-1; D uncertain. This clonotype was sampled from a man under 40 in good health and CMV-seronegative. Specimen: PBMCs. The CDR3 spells CASSSSAEVANEQFF. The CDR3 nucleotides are TGTGCCAGCAGCTCTTCAGCCGAGGTTGCGAATGAGCAGTTCTTC.